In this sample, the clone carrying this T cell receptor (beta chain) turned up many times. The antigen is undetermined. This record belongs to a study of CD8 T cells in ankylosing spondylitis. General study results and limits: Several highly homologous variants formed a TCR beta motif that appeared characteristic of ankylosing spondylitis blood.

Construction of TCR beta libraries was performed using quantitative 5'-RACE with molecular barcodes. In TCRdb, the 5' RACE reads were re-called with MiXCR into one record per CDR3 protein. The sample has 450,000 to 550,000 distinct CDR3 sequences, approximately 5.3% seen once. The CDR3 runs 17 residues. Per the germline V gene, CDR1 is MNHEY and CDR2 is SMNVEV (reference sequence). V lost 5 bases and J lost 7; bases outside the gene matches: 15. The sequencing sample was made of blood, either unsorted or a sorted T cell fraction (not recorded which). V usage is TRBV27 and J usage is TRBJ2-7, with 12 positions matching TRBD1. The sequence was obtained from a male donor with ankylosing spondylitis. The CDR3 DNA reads TGTGCCAGCAGTCCGCTGCCGCCGGGACAGGGGGCGAGGGAGCAGTACTTC. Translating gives CASSPLPPGQGAREQYF.